This T cell receptor beta chain originates from a study of CD8+ T cells in alopecia areata. This clone was counted only a few times. Its antigen is not known. In alopecia areata patients, both lesional scalp punch biopsies and peripheral blood were collected. Findings and caveats of the study: Normal-skin resident alphabeta T cells also appear among scalp sample sequences.

RNA extraction was followed by reverse transcription into cDNA, which acted as the sequencing template. Libraries were prepared by immunoSEQ multiplex PCR; TCRdb keeps only in-frame clonotypes and omits some of them. The data contain about 150,000 clones, 50% to 65% of them seen just once; the ten biggest clones take up just under 20%. The ends were cut back, 2 bases at V and 0 bases at J, with 3 bases in the middle. Germline CDR1 and CDR2: MNHEY and SVGAGI. The CDR3 covers 13 residues. The chain uses TRBV6-5 and TRBJ2-3; D gene uncertain. The material was CD8+ T cells sorted from blood, obtained at week 0. The sequence derives from a human donor with alopecia areata. In DNA, the CDR3 is TGTGCCAGCAGTTACACCAGCACAGATACGCAGTATTTT. This translates into CASSYTSTDTQYF.